The clone carrying this T cell receptor beta chain was recorded many times. Its antigen remains unknown. The sample is drawn from a study of identical twins. Study results and limitations: The abundant beta clonotypes from cord blood had fewer insertions, and memory repertoires had none of this.

Trimming removed 4 bases at V and 5 bases at J, with 12 bases between. Germline CDR1 and CDR2: SGHRS and YFSETQ. The CDR3 consists of 13 residues. It was template switching that added a universal primer site, and there were unique molecular identifiers on the cDNA. TCRdb fed the 5' RACE reads into MiXCR, producing one record per CDR3 protein. The sample lists under 350,000 distinct CDR3 sequences; roughly 10% were seen once. These records were also assigned to another study, of yellow fever vaccine responses in identical twins. According to that study: In identical twins, vaccine T cell responses appeared partly shared and partly individual.

Sequencing was carried out using CD8+ T cells sorted from blood. This chain links TRBV5-1 with TRBJ1-2; TRBD1 is a possible D gene (6 bases). This clonotype was sampled from a woman aged 18-29 years in good health. CDR3 amino acids: CASSVGQPYGYTF. The CDR3 nucleotides are TGCGCCAGCAGCGTAGGACAGCCTTATGGCTACACCTTC.